This T cell receptor (beta chain) was observed in a study of blood T cell repertoires in COVID-19. Trimming pared 1 base from V and 0 bases from J, leaving 6 bases between. In germline, CDR1 is SNHLY, CDR2 FYNNEI. The CDR3 has 14 residues. Participants came from some 23 US areas, aged roughly 18 to 95 years. Methods used by the authors: Amplification of reference gene primers provided the estimated nucleated cell counts. TCRdb keeps only in-frame clones here, not all; method: immunoSEQ multiplex PCR. V and J calls and clone size come straight from that table; D and trimming were deduced from the DNA. The data show around 290,000 clones, around 90% seen once.

The receptor comes from a woman aged 40 to 50 who had recovered from COVID-19. The rearrangement links TRBV2 to TRBJ1-1; D gene uncertain. The sample was PBMCs or T cells enriched from blood (not recorded which). The CDR3 here is CASSEDRMNTEAFF. Here the CDR3 DNA reads TGTGCCAGCAGTGAAGACAGAATGAACACTGAAGCTTTCTTT.